A selection of T cell receptor beta chains follows, all from one sample in a study of Ad26.COV2.S vaccination and SARS-CoV-2 variants. Method: immunoSEQ multiplex PCR; TCRdb's copy keeps in-frame clones and lacks some. The table has about 350,000 clones, roughly nine tenths seen once. The sample in question was peripheral blood, obtained after recovery from COVID-19. The receptors come from a human donor who had recovered from COVID-19. Both conserved end residues are part of each CDR3. Fields, in order: V gene, D gene, J gene, clone size, CDR3 DNA, CDR3 protein. The D gene is left open where the match is weak. The size field is filled for only some rows; it gives once, few, many or a size class.

V: TRBV23-1
D: NA
J: TRBJ1-2
size: NA
DNA: TGCGCCAGCATATATAGGGTCCTCCATGGCTACACCTTC
CDR3: CASIYRVLHGYTF

V: TRBV13
D: TRBD1
J: TRBJ2-7
size: once
DNA: TGTGCCAGCGAAGCCGGGACAGGGGGCTACGAGCAGTACTTC
CDR3: CASEAGTGGYEQYF

V: TRBV19
D: NA
J: TRBJ1-5
size: NA
DNA: TGTGCCAGTATGTGGGGGAGGTGGGACAATCAGCCCCAGCATTTT
CDR3: CASMWGRWDNQPQHF

V: TRBV7-9
D: NA
J: TRBJ1-1
size: NA
DNA: TGTGCCAGCAGCTTAGCGGGCCAAAACACTGAAGCTTTCTTT
CDR3: CASSLAGQNTEAFF

V: TRBV5-4
D: TRBD2
J: TRBJ2-3
size: NA
DNA: TGTGCCAGCAGCGCCGGGGGGATCGATACGCAGTATTTT
CDR3: CASSAGGIDTQYF

V: TRBV6-1
D: NA
J: TRBJ1-1
size: NA
DNA: TGTGCCAGCAGTGAATTGGGGCTACTAGCCATGAACACTGAAGCTTTCTTT
CDR3: CASSELGLLAMNTEAFF

V: TRBV18
D: TRBD1
J: TRBJ2-1
size: NA
DNA: TGTGCCAGCTCACGAGGGACAGGGGTAACTTACAATGAGCAGTTCTTC
CDR3: CASSRGTGVTYNEQFF

V: TRBV19
D: TRBD1
J: TRBJ1-2
size: NA
DNA: TGTGCCAGTAGTATGGGGACAGGCCTCGGGGGAGGCTACACCTTC
CDR3: CASSMGTGLGGGYTF

V: TRBV15
D: TRBD1
J: TRBJ1-4
size: NA
DNA: TGTGCCACCAGCAGGGACAGGGCCGCGGGAGATGAAAAACTGTTTTTT
CDR3: CATSRDRAAGDEKLFF

V: TRBV6-6
D: NA
J: TRBJ1-2
size: NA
DNA: TGTGCCAGCACCTTCCAGGGGCAGGGCTATGGCTACACCTTC
CDR3: CASTFQGQGYGYTF

V: TRBV21-1
D: NA
J: TRBJ1-1
size: NA
DNA: TGTGCCAGCAGCAAAGATCCCCCAGGGATTACTGAAGCTTTCTTT
CDR3: CASSKDPPGITEAFF

V: TRBV7-3
D: NA
J: TRBJ2-7
size: NA
DNA: TGTGCCAGCAGCTCGGGGACGGGGAGAGGAGAGCAGTACTTC
CDR3: CASSSGTGRGEQYF

V: TRBV7-2
D: TRBD1
J: TRBJ1-2
size: NA
DNA: TGTGCCAGCAGCGAACGGACAGGGGAATATGGCTACACCTTC
CDR3: CASSERTGEYGYTF

V: TRBV13
D: TRBD2
J: TRBJ2-1
size: NA
DNA: TGTGCCAGCAGCTTCGGGACTAGCGGGGGGGCTAATGAGCAGTTCTTC
CDR3: CASSFGTSGGANEQFF

V: TRBV15
D: TRBD1
J: TRBJ1-1
size: NA
DNA: TGTGCCACCAGCAGAGCCCCAACAGGGGGTTCGAGGACTGAAGCTTTCTTT
CDR3: CATSRAPTGGSRTEAFF

V: TRBV2
D: NA
J: TRBJ2-2
size: NA
DNA: TGTGCCAGCAGGACGAGACTCCACACCGGGGAGCTGTTTTTT
CDR3: CASRTRLHTGELFF

V: TRBV9
D: TRBD2
J: TRBJ2-5
size: NA
DNA: TGTGCCAGCAGCGTAGGGAGCGGGGAAGGCGAGACCCAGTACTTC
CDR3: CASSVGSGEGETQYF